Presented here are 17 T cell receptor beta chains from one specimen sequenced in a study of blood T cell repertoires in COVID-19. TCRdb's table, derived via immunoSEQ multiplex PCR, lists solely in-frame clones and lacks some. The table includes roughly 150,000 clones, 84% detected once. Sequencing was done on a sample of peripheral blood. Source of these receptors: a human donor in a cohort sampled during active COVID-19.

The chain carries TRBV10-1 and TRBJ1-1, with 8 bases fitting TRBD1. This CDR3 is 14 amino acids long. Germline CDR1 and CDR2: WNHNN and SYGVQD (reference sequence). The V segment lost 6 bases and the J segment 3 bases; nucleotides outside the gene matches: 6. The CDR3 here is CASSTGGSDTEAFF. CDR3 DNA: TGCGCCAGCAGCACAGGGGGGTCCGACACTGAAGCTTTCTTT.

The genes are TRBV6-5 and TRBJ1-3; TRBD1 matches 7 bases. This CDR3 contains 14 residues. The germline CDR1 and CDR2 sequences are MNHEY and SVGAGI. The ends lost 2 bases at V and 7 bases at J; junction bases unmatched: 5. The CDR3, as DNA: TGTGCCAGCAGTTACGCCCCACAGGGGAACACCATATATTTT. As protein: CASSYAPQGNTIYF.

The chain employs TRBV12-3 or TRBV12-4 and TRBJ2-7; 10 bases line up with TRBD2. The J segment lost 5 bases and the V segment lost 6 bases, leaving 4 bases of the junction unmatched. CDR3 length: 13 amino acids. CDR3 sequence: CASSTLAGNEQYF. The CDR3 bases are TGTGCCAGCAGCACACTAGCGGGGAACGAGCAGTACTTC.

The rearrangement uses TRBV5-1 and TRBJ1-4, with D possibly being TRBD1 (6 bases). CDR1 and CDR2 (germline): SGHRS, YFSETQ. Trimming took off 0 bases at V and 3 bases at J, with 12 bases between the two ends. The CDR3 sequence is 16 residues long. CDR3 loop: CASSLAGTGSNEKLFF. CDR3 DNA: TGCGCCAGCAGCTTGGCCGGTACAGGGTCTAATGAAAAACTGTTTTTT.

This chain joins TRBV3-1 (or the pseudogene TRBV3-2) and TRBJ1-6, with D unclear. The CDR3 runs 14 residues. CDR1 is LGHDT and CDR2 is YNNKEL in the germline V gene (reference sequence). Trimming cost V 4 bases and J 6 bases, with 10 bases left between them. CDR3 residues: CASSPRARNSPLHF. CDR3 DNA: TGTGCCAGCAGCCCTAGAGCCCGTAATTCACCCCTCCACTTT.

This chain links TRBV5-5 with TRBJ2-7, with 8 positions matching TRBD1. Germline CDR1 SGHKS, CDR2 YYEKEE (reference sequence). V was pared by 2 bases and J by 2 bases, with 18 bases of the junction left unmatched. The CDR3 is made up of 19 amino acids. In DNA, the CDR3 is TGTGCCAGCAGCTTATTTGGACAGGGTCGGGGCGGGATAACCTACGAGCAGTACTTC. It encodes CASSLFGQGRGGITYEQYF.

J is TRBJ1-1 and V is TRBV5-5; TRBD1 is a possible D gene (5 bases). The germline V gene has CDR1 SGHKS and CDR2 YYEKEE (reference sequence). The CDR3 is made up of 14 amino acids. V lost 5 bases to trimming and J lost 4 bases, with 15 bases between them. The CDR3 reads CASRTWGVATEAFF. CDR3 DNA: TGTGCCAGCAGGACCTGGGGGGTAGCCACTGAAGCTTTCTTT.

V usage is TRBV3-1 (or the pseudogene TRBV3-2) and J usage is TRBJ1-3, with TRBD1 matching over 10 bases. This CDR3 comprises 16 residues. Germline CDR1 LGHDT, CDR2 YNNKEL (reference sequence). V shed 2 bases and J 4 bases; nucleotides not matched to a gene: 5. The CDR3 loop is CASSQRDRGVGNTIYF. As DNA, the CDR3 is TGTGCCAGCAGCCAACGGGACAGGGGCGTAGGAAACACCATATATTTT.

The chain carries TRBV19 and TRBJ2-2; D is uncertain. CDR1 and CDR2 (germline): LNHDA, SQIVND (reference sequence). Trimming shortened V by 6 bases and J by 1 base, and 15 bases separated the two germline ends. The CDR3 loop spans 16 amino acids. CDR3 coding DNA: TGTGCCAGTAGCCCCGGCGACAACCTGAACACCGGGGAGCTGTTTTTT. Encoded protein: CASSPGDNLNTGELFF.

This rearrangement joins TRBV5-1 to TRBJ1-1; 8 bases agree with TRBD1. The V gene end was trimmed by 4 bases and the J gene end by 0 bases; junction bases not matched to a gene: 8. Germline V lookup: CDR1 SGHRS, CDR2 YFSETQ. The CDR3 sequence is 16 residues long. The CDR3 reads CASSLRTGNLNTEAFF. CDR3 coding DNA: TGCGCCAGCAGCCTAAGGACAGGGAACTTGAACACTGAAGCTTTCTTT.

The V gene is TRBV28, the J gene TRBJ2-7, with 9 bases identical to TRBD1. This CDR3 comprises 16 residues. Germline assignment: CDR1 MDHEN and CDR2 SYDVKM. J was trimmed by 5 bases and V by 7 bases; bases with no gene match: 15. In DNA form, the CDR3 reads TGTGCCAGCACATTCCACGTAGGGACAGGGTATAACGAGCAGTACTTC. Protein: CASTFHVGTGYNEQYF. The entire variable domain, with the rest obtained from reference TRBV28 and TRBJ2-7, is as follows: DVKVTQSSRYLVKRTGEKVFLECVQDMDHENMFWYRQDPGLGLRLIYFSYDVKMKEKGDIPEGYSVSREKKERFSLILESASTNQTSMYLCASTFHVGTGYNEQYFGPGTRLTVT.

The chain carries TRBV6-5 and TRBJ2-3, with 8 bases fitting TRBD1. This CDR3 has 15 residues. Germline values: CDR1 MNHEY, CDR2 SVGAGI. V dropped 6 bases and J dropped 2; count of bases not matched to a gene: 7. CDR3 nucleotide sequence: TGTGCCAGCAGGACGACAGGGGCGACCACAGATACGCAGTATTTT. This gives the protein CASRTTGATTDTQYF.

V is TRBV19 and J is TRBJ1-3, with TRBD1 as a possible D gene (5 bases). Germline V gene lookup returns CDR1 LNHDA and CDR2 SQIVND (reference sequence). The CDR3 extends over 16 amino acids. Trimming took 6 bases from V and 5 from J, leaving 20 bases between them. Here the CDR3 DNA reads TGTGCCAGTAGCCCCAACGGGGGGGTCGGGCGAAACACCATATATTTT. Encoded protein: CASSPNGGVGRNTIYF. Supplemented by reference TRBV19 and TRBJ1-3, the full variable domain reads DGGITQSPKYLFRKEGQNVTLSCEQNLNHDAMYWYRQDPGQGLRLIYYSQIVNDFQKGDIAEGYSVSREKKESFPLTVTSAQKNPTAFYLCASSPNGGVGRNTIYFGEGSWLTVV.

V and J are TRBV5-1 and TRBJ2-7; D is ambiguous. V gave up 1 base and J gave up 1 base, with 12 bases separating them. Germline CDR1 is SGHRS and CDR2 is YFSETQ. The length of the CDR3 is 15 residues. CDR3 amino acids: CASSLPDKASYEQYF. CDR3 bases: TGCGCCAGCAGCTTGCCCGACAAGGCTTCCTACGAGCAGTACTTC.

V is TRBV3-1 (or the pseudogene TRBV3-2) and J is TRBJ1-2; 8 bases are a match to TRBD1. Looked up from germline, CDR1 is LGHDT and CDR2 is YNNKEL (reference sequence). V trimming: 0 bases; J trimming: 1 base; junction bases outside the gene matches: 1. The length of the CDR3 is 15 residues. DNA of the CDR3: TGTGCCAGCAGCCAAGATGGGACAGGTAACTATGGCTACACCTTC. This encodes CASSQDGTGNYGYTF.

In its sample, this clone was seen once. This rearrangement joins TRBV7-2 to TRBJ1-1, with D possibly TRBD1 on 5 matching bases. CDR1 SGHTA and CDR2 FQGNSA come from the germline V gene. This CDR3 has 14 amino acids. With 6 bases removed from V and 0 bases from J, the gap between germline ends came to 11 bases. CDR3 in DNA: TGTGCCAGCAGTCACTTACAGGTGAACACTGAAGCTTTCTTT. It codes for CASSHLQVNTEAFF.

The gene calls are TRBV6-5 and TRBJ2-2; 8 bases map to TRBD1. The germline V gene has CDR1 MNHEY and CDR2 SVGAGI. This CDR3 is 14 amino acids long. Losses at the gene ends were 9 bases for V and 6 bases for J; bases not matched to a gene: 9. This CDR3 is CARDRQGKAGELFF. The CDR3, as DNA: TGTGCCAGGGACAGACAGGGGAAGGCCGGGGAGCTGTTTTTT.